These 10 T cell receptor beta chains originate from one sample sequenced in a study of blood T cell repertoires in COVID-19. Using immunoSEQ multiplex PCR, the repertoire was profiled, and TCRdb retains in-frame clones only, with some absent. Here the sample spans some 87,000 clones, more than 65% being singletons. The source material was peripheral blood. The receptor source for this set is a woman over 75 with active or convalescent COVID-19.

V is TRBV5-4 and J is TRBJ2-2, with D possibly TRBD2 on 6 matching bases. V shed 2 bases and J shed 4 bases, with 9 bases lying between them. The CDR3 extends over 14 amino acids. Looked up from germline, CDR1 is SGHNT and CDR2 is YYREEE (reference sequence). CDR3 sequence (DNA): TGTGCCAGCAGCTTAGGAGGGAGCACCGGGGAGCTGTTTTTT. Translation: CASSLGGSTGELFF. The whole variable domain, filled in from reference TRBV5-4 and TRBJ2-2, reads ETGVTQSPTHLIKTRGQQVTLRCSSQSGHNTVSWYQQALGQGPQFIFQYYREEENGRGNFPPRFSGLQFPNYSSELNVNALELDDSALYLCASSLGGSTGELFFGEGSRLTVL.

This chain connects TRBV6-1 to TRBJ2-3, with 15 bases fitting TRBD2. Trimming cost V 4 bases and J 3 bases; bases outside gene matches: 14. CDR1 MNHNS and CDR2 SASEGT come from the germline V gene. The CDR3 contains 20 residues. The CDR3 DNA reads as TGTGCCAGCAGTGCCCGGACTAGCGGGGGGGCGACCGTTCTGACAGATACGCAGTATTTT. Amino acid sequence: CASSARTSGGATVLTDTQYF.

V usage is TRBV11-2 and J usage is TRBJ1-2, with 7 bases fitting TRBD1. Looked up from germline, CDR1 is SGHAT and CDR2 is FQNNGV. There are 14 residues in the CDR3. V was clipped by 5 bases and J by 8 bases; unmatched bases: 11. In nucleotides, the CDR3 is TGTGCCAGCAGCCCAGGACAGGCCGAGGGGGGCTACACCTTC. It specifies CASSPGQAEGGYTF.

V and J are TRBV6-7 and TRBJ1-5; D possibly corresponds to TRBD1 (6 bases). TRBV6-7 is an ORF, with its function uncertain. The length of the CDR3 is 18 residues. Trimming cost V 2 bases and J 9 bases, with 26 bases left between them. CDR3 sequence (DNA): TGTGCCAGCAGTTACCCCTCTACTTGGACAGTCCGGATCATGCCCCAGCATTTT. This codes for CASSYPSTWTVRIMPQHF.

This chain connects TRBV7-2 to TRBJ2-2; unclear D gene. V shed 5 bases and J shed 3 bases, with 13 bases lying between them. This CDR3 is 15 amino acids long. Per germline, CDR1 SGHTA and CDR2 FQGNSA. This chain's CDR3 is CASSRRGQYTGELFF. The CDR3, as DNA: TGTGCCAGCAGCCGCCGAGGCCAGTACACCGGGGAGCTGTTTTTT.

This chain uses TRBV4-1 with TRBJ2-1; 8 positions match TRBD1. The length of the CDR3 is 15 residues. The ends lost 2 bases at V and 1 base at J; junction bases unmatched: 1. Germline-derived CDR1 and CDR2 are MGHRA and YSYEKL. The CDR3 DNA reads as TGCGCCAGCAGCCAACGACAGGGGTCCTACAATGAGCAGTTCTTC. It codes for CASSQRQGSYNEQFF.

The chain recombines TRBV5-1 with TRBJ1-2, with a weak D call TRBD1 (5 bases). Germline CDR1 is SGHRS and CDR2 is YFSETQ. The CDR3 totals 14 residues. V was cut by 0 bases and J by 7 bases, with 13 bases left in between. CDR3 loop: CASSLEGMGPGYTF. As DNA, the CDR3 is TGCGCCAGCAGCTTGGAAGGCATGGGGCCTGGCTACACCTTC.

This clone was seen only a few times. The rearrangement uses TRBV2 and TRBJ2-1; TRBD2 matches at 8 bases. J was trimmed by 9 bases and V by 7 bases; bases with no gene match: 11. Germline loops: CDR1 SNHLY, CDR2 FYNNEI. The CDR3 consists of 14 residues. The CDR3 is CASTRTRGDGEQFF. The CDR3 nucleotides are TGTGCCAGCACCAGGACGCGGGGGGACGGTGAGCAGTTCTTC.

For the CDR3, the DNA is TGTGCCAGCAGCTCGTCCACAGATACGCAGTATTTT. Translation: CASSSSTDTQYF. V usage is TRBV7-2 and J usage is TRBJ2-3; no clear D gene. The CDR3 runs to 12 residues. The V end was cut by 4 bases, the J end by 2 bases, with 4 bases between. Germline V lookup: CDR1 SGHTA, CDR2 FQGNSA. Full variable domain (rest looked up from reference TRBV7-2 and TRBJ2-3): GAGVSQSPSNKVTEKGKDVELRCDPISGHTALYWYRQSLGQGLEFLIYFQGNSAPDKSGLPSDRFSAERTGGSVSTLTIQRTQQEDSAVYLCASSSSTDTQYFGPGTRLTVL.

The chain recombines TRBV28 with TRBJ1-3; the match to TRBD1 covers 7 bases. V shed 3 bases, J shed 4 bases, and the junction held 12 bases outside the gene matches. The CDR3 totals 17 residues. Germline values: CDR1 MDHEN, CDR2 SYDVKM. CDR3 DNA: TGTGCCAGCAGTTTCCTCCAAGGGGGCCCTCGAGGAAACACCATATATTTT. Protein: CASSFLQGGPRGNTIYF.